The clone carrying this TCR delta chain occurred a few times. Its antigen is undetermined. TCRdb attributes to this sequence the protein of a much larger clone, which differs from the DNA translation at residue 8; a read error is likely, and the protein displayed is translated from the DNA. Flow sorting of PBMC yielded separate Vgamma9/Vdelta2+ and Vdelta2-negative gammadelta T cell populations for bulk repertoire analysis. These data come from a study of γδ T cells in repeated Plasmodium falciparum infection. Study as a whole: Donors had four controlled P. falciparum NF54 infections over roughly 620 days. Timepoints: baseline, immediately before selected infections, and 21 days after every infection.

TCRdb made new clone calls on the multiplex PCR reads using CATT. The table records about 51,000 delta-chain clones, roughly 2% of them present only once. J gave up 1 base and V 3 bases, and 18 bases lay outside the gene matches. CDR1 TVYSNPD and CDR2 GDNSRS come from the germline V gene (reference sequence). The CDR3 runs 18 residues. Study outcomes and limitations: One small rural Malian village, predominantly a single ethnic group, supplied the cohort. Vgamma9/Vdelta2+ repertoires stayed stably polyclonal over time and infection.

The V call is TRDV3, the J call TRDJ1; 9 bases match TRDD3. Germline matching of the DNA provided the J gene here, since TCRdb leaves it blank. Sequencing used gamma-delta T cells from blood. This clonotype was sampled from a pool of human donors (malaria-infected and uninfected, not separated). For the CDR3, the DNA is TGTGCCTTCTCTACAGAGGGAATTGGGGGATATTGCACCGATAAACTCATCTTT. Its protein is CAFSTEGIGGYCTDKLIF.